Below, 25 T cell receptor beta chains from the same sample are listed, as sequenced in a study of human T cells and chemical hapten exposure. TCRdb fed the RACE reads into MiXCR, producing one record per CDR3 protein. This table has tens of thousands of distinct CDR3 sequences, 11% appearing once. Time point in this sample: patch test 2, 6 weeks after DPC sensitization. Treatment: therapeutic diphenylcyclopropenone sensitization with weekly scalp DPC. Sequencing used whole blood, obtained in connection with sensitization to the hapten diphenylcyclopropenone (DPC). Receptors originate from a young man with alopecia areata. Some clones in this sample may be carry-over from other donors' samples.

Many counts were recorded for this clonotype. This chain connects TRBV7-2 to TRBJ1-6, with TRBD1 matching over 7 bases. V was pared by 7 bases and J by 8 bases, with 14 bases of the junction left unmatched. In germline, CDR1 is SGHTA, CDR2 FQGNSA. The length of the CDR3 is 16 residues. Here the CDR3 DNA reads TGTGCCAGCACCTCCCCAATAAAACAGGGGTATTCACCCCTCCACTTT. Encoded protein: CASTSPIKQGYSPLHF.

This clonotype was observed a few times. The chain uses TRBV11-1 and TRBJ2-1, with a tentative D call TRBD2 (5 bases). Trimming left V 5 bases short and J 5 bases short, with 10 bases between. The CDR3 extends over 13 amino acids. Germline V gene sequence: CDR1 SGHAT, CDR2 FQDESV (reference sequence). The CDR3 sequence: CASSPDGDNEQFF. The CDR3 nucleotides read TGTGCCAGCAGCCCGGACGGGGACAATGAGCAGTTCTTC.

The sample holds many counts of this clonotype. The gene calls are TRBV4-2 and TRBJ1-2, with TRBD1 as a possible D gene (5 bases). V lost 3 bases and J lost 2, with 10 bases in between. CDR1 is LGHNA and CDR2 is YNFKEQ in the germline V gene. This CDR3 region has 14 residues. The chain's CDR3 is CASSQGTGNYGYTF. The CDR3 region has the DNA TGTGCCAGCAGCCAGGGGACGGGGAACTATGGCTACACCTTC.

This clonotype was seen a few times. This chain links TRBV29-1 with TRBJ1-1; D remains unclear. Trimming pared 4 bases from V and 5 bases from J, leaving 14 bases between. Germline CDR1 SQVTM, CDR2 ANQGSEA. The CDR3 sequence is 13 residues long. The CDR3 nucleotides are TGCAGCGTTGGTTCCGTGGCGGGGACTGAAGCTTTCTTT. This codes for CSVGSVAGTEAFF. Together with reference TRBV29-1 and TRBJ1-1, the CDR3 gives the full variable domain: SAVISQKPSRDICQRGTSLTIQCQVDSQVTMMFWYRQQPGQSLTLIATANQGSEATYESGFVIDKFPISRPNLTFSTLTVSNMSPEDSSIYLCSVGSVAGTEAFFGQGTRLTVV.

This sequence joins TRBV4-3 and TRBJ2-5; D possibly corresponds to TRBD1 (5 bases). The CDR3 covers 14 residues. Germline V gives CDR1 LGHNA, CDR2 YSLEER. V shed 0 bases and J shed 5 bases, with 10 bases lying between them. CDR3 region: CASSQDRVGETQYF. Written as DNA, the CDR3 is TGCGCCAGCAGCCAAGACAGGGTAGGCGAGACCCAGTACTTC.

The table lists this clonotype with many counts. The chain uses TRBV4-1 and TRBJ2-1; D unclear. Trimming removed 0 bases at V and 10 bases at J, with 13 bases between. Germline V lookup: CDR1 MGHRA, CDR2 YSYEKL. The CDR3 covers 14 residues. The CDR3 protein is CASSQDLILAEQFF. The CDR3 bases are TGCGCCAGCAGCCAAGATCTTATCCTCGCGGAGCAGTTCTTC.

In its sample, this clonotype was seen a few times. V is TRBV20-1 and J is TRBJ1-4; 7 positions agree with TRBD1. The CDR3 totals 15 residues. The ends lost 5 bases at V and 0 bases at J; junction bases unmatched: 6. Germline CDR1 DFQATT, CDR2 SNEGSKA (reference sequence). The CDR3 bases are TGCAGTGCTCTCAGCGGGACAGCAACTAATGAAAAACTGTTTTTT. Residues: CSALSGTATNEKLFF.

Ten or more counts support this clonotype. CDR3 region: CASRPDRAGTEAFF. In nucleotides, the CDR3 is TGTGCCAGCAGGCCCGACAGGGCGGGCACTGAAGCTTTCTTT. The V call is TRBV6-2 or TRBV6-3, the J call TRBJ1-1; 7 bases match TRBD1. The CDR3 sequence is 14 residues long. Looked up from germline, CDR1 is MNHEY and CDR2 is SVGEGT. V trimming: 6 bases; J trimming: 4 bases; junction bases outside the gene matches: 8.

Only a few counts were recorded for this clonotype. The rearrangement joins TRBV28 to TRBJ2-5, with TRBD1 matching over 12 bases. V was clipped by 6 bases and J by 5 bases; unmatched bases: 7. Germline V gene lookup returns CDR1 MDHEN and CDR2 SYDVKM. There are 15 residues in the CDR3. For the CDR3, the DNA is TGTGCCAGCAGGGCGGGGACAGGGGGCTGGGAGACCCAGTACTTC. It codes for CASRAGTGGWETQYF.

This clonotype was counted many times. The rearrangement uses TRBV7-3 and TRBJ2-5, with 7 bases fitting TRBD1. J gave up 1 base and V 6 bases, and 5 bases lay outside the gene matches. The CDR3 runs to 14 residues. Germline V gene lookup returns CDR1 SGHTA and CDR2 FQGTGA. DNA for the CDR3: TGTGCCAGCAGGGCCGACAGGGCCCAAGAGACCCAGTACTTC. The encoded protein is CASRADRAQETQYF.

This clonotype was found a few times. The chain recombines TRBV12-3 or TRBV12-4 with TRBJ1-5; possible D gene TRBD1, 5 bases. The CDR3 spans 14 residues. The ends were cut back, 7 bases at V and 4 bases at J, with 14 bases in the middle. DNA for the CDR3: TGTGCCAGCACCTTGGACAACCTAAATCAGCCCCAGCATTTT. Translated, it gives CASTLDNLNQPQHF.

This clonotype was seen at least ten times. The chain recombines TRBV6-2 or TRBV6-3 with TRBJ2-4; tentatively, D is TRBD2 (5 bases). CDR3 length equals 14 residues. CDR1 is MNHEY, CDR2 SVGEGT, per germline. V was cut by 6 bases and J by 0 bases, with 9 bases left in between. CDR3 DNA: TGTGCCAGCAGACCGGGGATAGCCAAAAACATTCAGTACTTC. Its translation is CASRPGIAKNIQYF.

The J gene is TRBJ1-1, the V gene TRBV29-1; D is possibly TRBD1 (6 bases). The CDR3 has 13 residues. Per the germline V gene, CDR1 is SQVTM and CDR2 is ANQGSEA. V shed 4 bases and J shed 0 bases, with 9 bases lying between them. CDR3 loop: CSVGSGVNTEAFF. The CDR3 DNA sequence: TGCAGCGTTGGATCAGGGGTGAACACTGAAGCTTTCTTT.

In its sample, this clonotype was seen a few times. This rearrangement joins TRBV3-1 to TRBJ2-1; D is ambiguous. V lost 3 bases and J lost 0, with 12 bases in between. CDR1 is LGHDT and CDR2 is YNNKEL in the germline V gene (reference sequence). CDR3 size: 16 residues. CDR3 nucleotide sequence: TGTGCCAGCAGCCAGAGGACCCTATTCTCCTACAATGAGCAGTTCTTC. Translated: CASSQRTLFSYNEQFF.

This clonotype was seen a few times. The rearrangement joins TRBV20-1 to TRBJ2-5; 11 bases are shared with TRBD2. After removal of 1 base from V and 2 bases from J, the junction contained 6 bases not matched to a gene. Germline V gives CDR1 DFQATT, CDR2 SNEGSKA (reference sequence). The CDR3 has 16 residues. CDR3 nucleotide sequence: TGCAGTGCTAGAGCGAGTAGCGGGGGGGTTCAAGAGACCCAGTACTTC. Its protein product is CSARASSGGVQETQYF.

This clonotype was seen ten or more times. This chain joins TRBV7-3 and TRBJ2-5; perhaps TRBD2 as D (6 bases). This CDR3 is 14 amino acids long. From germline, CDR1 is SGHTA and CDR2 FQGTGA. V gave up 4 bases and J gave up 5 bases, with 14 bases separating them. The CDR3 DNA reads TGTGCCAGCAGCTCGGGACTTACCGGGGAGACCCAGTACTTC. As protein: CASSSGLTGETQYF.

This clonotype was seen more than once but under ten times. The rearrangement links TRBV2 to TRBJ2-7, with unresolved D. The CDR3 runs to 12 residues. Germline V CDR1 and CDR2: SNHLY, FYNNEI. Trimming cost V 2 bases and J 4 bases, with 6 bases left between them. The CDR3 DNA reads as TGTGCCAGCAGTGAACGCGGATACGAGCAGTACGTC. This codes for CASSERGYEQYV.

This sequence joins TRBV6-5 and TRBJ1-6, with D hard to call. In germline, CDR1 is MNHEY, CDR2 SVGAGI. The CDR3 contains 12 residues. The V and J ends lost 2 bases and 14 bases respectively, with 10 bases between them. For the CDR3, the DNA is TGTGCCAGCAGTTACGGGAGGGCTACCCTCCACTTT. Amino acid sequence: CASSYGRATLHF.

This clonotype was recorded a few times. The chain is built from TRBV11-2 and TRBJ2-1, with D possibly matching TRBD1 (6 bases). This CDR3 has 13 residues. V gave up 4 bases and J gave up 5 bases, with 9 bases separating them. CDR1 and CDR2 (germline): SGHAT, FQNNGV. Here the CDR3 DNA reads TGTGCCAGCAGCTATACAGGGAACAATGAGCAGTTCTTC. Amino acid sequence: CASSYTGNNEQFF.

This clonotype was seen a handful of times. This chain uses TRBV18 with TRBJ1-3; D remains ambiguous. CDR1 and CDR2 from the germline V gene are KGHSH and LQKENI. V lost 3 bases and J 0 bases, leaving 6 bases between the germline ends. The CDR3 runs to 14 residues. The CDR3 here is CASSPYTSGNTIYF. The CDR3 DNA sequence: TGTGCCAGCTCACCTTACACCTCTGGAAACACCATATATTTT. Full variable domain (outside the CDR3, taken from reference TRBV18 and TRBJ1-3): NAGVMQNPRHLVRRRGQEARLRCSPMKGHSHVYWYRQLPEEGLKFMVYLQKENIIDESGMPKERFSAEFPKEGPSILRIQQVVRGDSAAYFCASSPYTSGNTIYFGEGSWLTVV.

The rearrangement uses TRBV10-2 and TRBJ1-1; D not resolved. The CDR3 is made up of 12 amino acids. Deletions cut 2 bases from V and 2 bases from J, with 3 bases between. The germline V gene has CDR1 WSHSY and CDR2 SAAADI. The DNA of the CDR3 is TGCGCCAGCAGTGAGATAAACACTGAAGCTTTCTTT. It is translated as CASSEINTEAFF.

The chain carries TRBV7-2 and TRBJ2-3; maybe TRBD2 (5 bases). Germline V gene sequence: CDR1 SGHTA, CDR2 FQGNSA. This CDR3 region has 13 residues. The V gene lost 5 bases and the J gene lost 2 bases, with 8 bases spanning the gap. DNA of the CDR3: TGTGCCAGCAGCCGACTATACACAGATACGCAGTATTTT. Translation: CASSRLYTDTQYF.

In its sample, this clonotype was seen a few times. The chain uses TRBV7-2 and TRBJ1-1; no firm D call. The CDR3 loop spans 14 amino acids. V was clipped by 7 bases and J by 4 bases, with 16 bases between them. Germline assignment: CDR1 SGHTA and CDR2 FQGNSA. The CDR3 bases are TGTGCCAGCACCCTGGACGGCTCCCTCACTGAAGCTTTCTTT. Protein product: CASTLDGSLTEAFF.

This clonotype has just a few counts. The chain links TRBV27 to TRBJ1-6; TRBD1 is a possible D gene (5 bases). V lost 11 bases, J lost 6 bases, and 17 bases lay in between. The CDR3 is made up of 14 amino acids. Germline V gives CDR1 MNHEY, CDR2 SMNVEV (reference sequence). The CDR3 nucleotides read TGTGCCTCGCAGGGATTTCCCCTTAATTCACCCCTCCACTTT. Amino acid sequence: CASQGFPLNSPLHF.

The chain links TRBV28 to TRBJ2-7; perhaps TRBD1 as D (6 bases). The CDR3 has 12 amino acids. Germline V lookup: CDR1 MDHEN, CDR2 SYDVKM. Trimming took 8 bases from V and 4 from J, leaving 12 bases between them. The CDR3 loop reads CASETGTYEQYF. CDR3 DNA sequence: TGTGCCAGCGAGACAGGTACTTACGAGCAGTACTTC.